This is a list of T cell receptor beta chains from one sample in a study of vaccination and CD4 T cells after COVID-19. Antigen specificity for these receptors is unknown. TCRdb reanalysed the PCR reads using MiXCR and keeps one entry per CDR3 protein. The profile covers 15,000 to 20,000 distinct CDR3 sequences, with approximately 60% appearing a single time and about 5.5% taken by the ten largest. The specimen was CD4+ T cells from blood, cultured in vitro, collected after SARS-CoV-2 vaccination. These TCRs come from a human donor who had recovered from COVID-19. Each CDR3 is given with its conserved first and last residue. D genes are given only for firm matches. The size of a clone is reported for some rows only, either as once, few or many, or as a class for expanded clones.

j_call: TRBJ1-1; clone_size: .; d_call: TRBD1; v_call: TRBV28; cdr3_nt: TGTGCCTCGGAGGGGGCAGTGAACACTGAAGCTTTCTTT; cdr3_aa: CASEGAVNTEAFF
j_call: TRBJ1-5; clone_size: .; d_call: .; v_call: TRBV28; cdr3_nt: TGTGCCAGCAGTTTACTCCCCTCGGGGCTGGGTTACCACAATCAGCCCCAGCATTTT; cdr3_aa: CASSLLPSGLGYHNQPQHF
j_call: TRBJ1-1; clone_size: .; d_call: TRBD1; v_call: TRBV10-3; cdr3_nt: TGTGCCATCAGGCCGGGACAGGTGAACACTGAAGCTTTCTTT; cdr3_aa: CAIRPGQVNTEAFF
j_call: TRBJ2-3; clone_size: .; d_call: .; v_call: TRBV6-1; cdr3_nt: TGTGCCAGCAGCCGGACAGATACGCAGTATTTT; cdr3_aa: CASSRTDTQYF
j_call: TRBJ1-1; clone_size: once; d_call: .; v_call: TRBV6-1; cdr3_nt: TGTGCCAGCAGGAAGGGGACCGGCGGTACCACTGAAGCTTTCTTT; cdr3_aa: CASRKGTGGTTEAFF
j_call: TRBJ1-1; clone_size: .; d_call: .; v_call: TRBV20-1; cdr3_nt: TGCAGTGCTAGCTTGGGGGGCTTGGGGACTGAAGCTTTCTTT; cdr3_aa: CSASLGGLGTEAFF
j_call: TRBJ2-3; clone_size: .; d_call: TRBD2; v_call: TRBV5-1; cdr3_nt: TGCGCCAGCAGCACACTAGCGGGAGGGAGCACAGATACGCAGTATTTT; cdr3_aa: CASSTLAGGSTDTQYF
j_call: TRBJ1-1; clone_size: .; d_call: .; v_call: TRBV15; cdr3_nt: TGTGCCACCAGCAGAGCCCGCGTGCTACAGGGGAACACTGAAGCTTTCTTT; cdr3_aa: CATSRARVLQGNTEAFF
j_call: TRBJ2-7; clone_size: .; d_call: TRBD1; v_call: TRBV7-8; cdr3_nt: TGTGCCAGCAGCTTCGGGGACAGGGTGTACGAGCAGTACTTC; cdr3_aa: CASSFGDRVYEQYF
j_call: TRBJ2-5; clone_size: .; d_call: .; v_call: TRBV5-1; cdr3_nt: TGCGCCAGCAAAACAGGGACCCACCAAGAGACCCAGTACTTC; cdr3_aa: CASKTGTHQETQYF
j_call: TRBJ1-3; clone_size: .; d_call: TRBD1; v_call: TRBV7-9; cdr3_nt: TGTGCCAGCAGCCCAGGTCCCGGGACAGGGAATGGAAACACCATATATTTT; cdr3_aa: CASSPGPGTGNGNTIYF
j_call: TRBJ1-2; clone_size: once; d_call: TRBD1; v_call: TRBV27; cdr3_nt: TGTGCCAGCAATTCATTGGCAGGGGGAGGCTACACCTTC; cdr3_aa: CASNSLAGGGYTF
j_call: TRBJ1-6; clone_size: .; d_call: .; v_call: TRBV6-1; cdr3_nt: TGTGCCAGCAGTAAAACAGGGATCTCCTATAATTCACCCCTCCACTTT; cdr3_aa: CASSKTGISYNSPLHF
j_call: TRBJ1-2; clone_size: .; d_call: .; v_call: TRBV7-8; cdr3_nt: TGTGCCAGCACCCCAATTGCGGGGGGACTTGGCTACACCTTC; cdr3_aa: CASTPIAGGLGYTF
j_call: TRBJ1-6; clone_size: .; d_call: .; v_call: TRBV5-8; cdr3_nt: TGTGCCAGCAGCTCTCGGACGAATTCACCCCTCCACTTT; cdr3_aa: CASSSRTNSPLHF
j_call: TRBJ2-2; clone_size: .; d_call: .; v_call: TRBV11-3; cdr3_nt: TGTGCCAGCAGCTTAGTACCCAGGGAGCTGTTTTTT; cdr3_aa: CASSLVPRELFF
j_call: TRBJ1-3; clone_size: .; d_call: .; v_call: TRBV10-3; cdr3_nt: TGTGCCATCAGTGAGATAGGGAACACCATATATTTT; cdr3_aa: CAISEIGNTIYF
j_call: TRBJ1-1; clone_size: .; d_call: .; v_call: TRBV29-1; cdr3_nt: TGCAGCGTTGATGGGCAGGGAAAAGCTTTCTTT; cdr3_aa: CSVDGQGKAFF
j_call: TRBJ2-1; clone_size: .; d_call: .; v_call: TRBV20-1; cdr3_nt: TGCAGTGCTAGTGGCTTTCCCTACAATGAGCAGTTCTTC; cdr3_aa: CSASGFPYNEQFF
j_call: TRBJ2-2; clone_size: .; d_call: TRBD1; v_call: TRBV6-5; cdr3_nt: TGTGCCAGCAGTTACCTGGGACAGGGAAGCACCGGGGAGCTGTTTTTT; cdr3_aa: CASSYLGQGSTGELFF
j_call: TRBJ1-3; clone_size: .; d_call: .; v_call: TRBV28; cdr3_nt: TGTGCCAGCAGTGTCAGGCTTGGAAACACCATATATTTT; cdr3_aa: CASSVRLGNTIYF
j_call: TRBJ2-7; clone_size: .; d_call: .; v_call: TRBV2; cdr3_nt: TGTGCCAGCAGAGAGGCCAGCCGCGAGCAGTACTTC; cdr3_aa: CASREASREQYF
j_call: TRBJ2-2; clone_size: few; d_call: .; v_call: TRBV6-1; cdr3_nt: TGTGCCAGCAGTATCTCCAACACCGGGGAGCTGTTTTTT; cdr3_aa: CASSISNTGELFF
j_call: TRBJ1-6; clone_size: .; d_call: .; v_call: TRBV7-3; cdr3_nt: TGTGCCAGCAGCCTAACGGGAGTGGGAAATTCACCCCTCCACTTT; cdr3_aa: CASSLTGVGNSPLHF
j_call: TRBJ1-1; clone_size: .; d_call: TRBD1; v_call: TRBV6-1; cdr3_nt: TGTGCCAGCAGGATACAGGGGATAACTGAAGCTTTCTTT; cdr3_aa: CASRIQGITEAFF
j_call: TRBJ1-2; clone_size: .; d_call: TRBD1; v_call: TRBV18; cdr3_nt: TGTGCCAGCTCCAGGGACAGGGCAGGTGGCTACACCTTC; cdr3_aa: CASSRDRAGGYTF
j_call: TRBJ1-1; clone_size: few; d_call: .; v_call: TRBV20-1; cdr3_nt: TGCAGTGCTCCCCGGACAGAGACTATGAACACTGAAGCTTTCTTT; cdr3_aa: CSAPRTETMNTEAFF
j_call: TRBJ2-4; clone_size: .; d_call: TRBD2; v_call: TRBV20-1; cdr3_nt: TGCAGTGCTGGTCTAGCGGGAGTAGTTGGGGCCAAAAACATTCAGTACTTC; cdr3_aa: CSAGLAGVVGAKNIQYF
j_call: TRBJ1-2; clone_size: .; d_call: .; v_call: TRBV24-1; cdr3_nt: TGTGCCACCAGTACCGGCCAGGGCTACACCTTC; cdr3_aa: CATSTGQGYTF
j_call: TRBJ2-3; clone_size: .; d_call: TRBD1; v_call: TRBV20-1; cdr3_nt: TGCAGTGCTAGCCCGGACAGGGAGGCAGATACGCAGTATTTT; cdr3_aa: CSASPDREADTQYF
j_call: TRBJ2-5; clone_size: .; d_call: .; v_call: TRBV27; cdr3_nt: TGTGCCAGCAGTTCCGACAGCCAAGAGACCCAGTACTTC; cdr3_aa: CASSSDSQETQYF
j_call: TRBJ1-2; clone_size: .; d_call: TRBD1; v_call: TRBV6-1; cdr3_nt: TGTGCCAGCAGTGTACGGACAGGGGGCGACTATGGCTACACCTTC; cdr3_aa: CASSVRTGGDYGYTF
j_call: TRBJ1-1; clone_size: .; d_call: TRBD1; v_call: TRBV6-2/TRBV6-3; cdr3_nt: TGTGCCAGCAGTGACCAATCCGGGACAGGGGCCTTGAACACTGAAGCTTTCTTT; cdr3_aa: CASSDQSGTGALNTEAFF
j_call: TRBJ2-7; clone_size: .; d_call: TRBD1; v_call: TRBV20-1; cdr3_nt: TGCAGTGCTAGAAAGACAGGGACCTACGAGCAGTACTTC; cdr3_aa: CSARKTGTYEQYF
j_call: TRBJ1-2; clone_size: .; d_call: .; v_call: TRBV7-2; cdr3_nt: TGTGCCAGCAGCCAACAAGGACAGAGAGAATATGGCTACACCTTC; cdr3_aa: CASSQQGQREYGYTF
j_call: TRBJ2-5; clone_size: .; d_call: .; v_call: TRBV6-1; cdr3_nt: TGTGCCACTAAGCGAATTACGGAAGCAGGAGAGACCCAGTACTTC; cdr3_aa: CATKRITEAGETQYF
j_call: TRBJ2-1; clone_size: .; d_call: TRBD2; v_call: TRBV20-1; cdr3_nt: TGCAGTGCTAGACGGTCGGGGCTAGCGGGGCTCTACAATGAGCAGTTCTTC; cdr3_aa: CSARRSGLAGLYNEQFF
j_call: TRBJ2-7; clone_size: once; d_call: .; v_call: TRBV7-2; cdr3_nt: TGTGCCAGCAGTACCGGGGACGCATCCTACGAGCAGTACTTC; cdr3_aa: CASSTGDASYEQYF
j_call: TRBJ2-7; clone_size: .; d_call: .; v_call: TRBV6-1; cdr3_nt: TGTGCCAGCAGCCGACCCCGACAGGGAGGGTACGAGCAGTACTTC; cdr3_aa: CASSRPRQGGYEQYF
j_call: TRBJ1-2; clone_size: few; d_call: .; v_call: TRBV7-9; cdr3_nt: TGTGCCAGCAGCTTAAGCCAGGGCGATGGCTACACCTTC; cdr3_aa: CASSLSQGDGYTF
j_call: TRBJ1-2; clone_size: .; d_call: .; v_call: TRBV19; cdr3_nt: TGTGCCAGTAGTATTTCGGCAGGGACCCCCGGGGGCACCTTC; cdr3_aa: CASSISAGTPGGTF
j_call: TRBJ1-6; clone_size: few; d_call: .; v_call: TRBV19; cdr3_nt: TGTGCCAGTAGTATAGATCTCCGCGGGGCGGGGAACCTCCACTTT; cdr3_aa: CASSIDLRGAGNLHF
j_call: TRBJ2-1; clone_size: once; d_call: .; v_call: TRBV20-1; cdr3_nt: TGCAGTGCTCGGGACTCCCGGGGGCCCAATGAGCAGTTCTTC; cdr3_aa: CSARDSRGPNEQFF
j_call: TRBJ2-7; clone_size: .; d_call: .; v_call: TRBV6-1; cdr3_nt: TGTGCCAGCACGACCCAAGCAGGAGACTCCTACGAGCAGTACTTC; cdr3_aa: CASTTQAGDSYEQYF
j_call: TRBJ1-1; clone_size: .; d_call: .; v_call: TRBV7-3; cdr3_nt: TGTGCCAGCAGCGTTGACAGAAACACTGAAGCTTTCTTT; cdr3_aa: CASSVDRNTEAFF
j_call: TRBJ2-1; clone_size: few; d_call: .; v_call: TRBV25-1; cdr3_nt: TGTGCCAGCAGTGCGACAATAAGGGTCCCGGGTGAGCAGTTCTTC; cdr3_aa: CASSATIRVPGEQFF
j_call: TRBJ1-5; clone_size: .; d_call: .; v_call: TRBV6-1; cdr3_nt: TGTGCCAGCAGACCGAGACCCCAGGGCGGGAATCAGCCCCAGCATTTT; cdr3_aa: CASRPRPQGGNQPQHF
j_call: TRBJ1-5; clone_size: .; d_call: TRBD1; v_call: TRBV7-7; cdr3_nt: TGTGCCAGCATCCTCCGGGACAGCATCTTCTCTAGCAATCAGCCCCAGCATTTT; cdr3_aa: CASILRDSIFSSNQPQHF
j_call: TRBJ1-5; clone_size: .; d_call: .; v_call: TRBV2; cdr3_nt: TGTGCCAGCAGTGAATACGGGGGAAGCAATCAGCCCCAGCATTTT; cdr3_aa: CASSEYGGSNQPQHF
j_call: TRBJ1-2; clone_size: few; d_call: TRBD1; v_call: TRBV6-1; cdr3_nt: TGTGCCAGCAGACTACAGGGGGTGGGTAACTATGGCTACACCTTC; cdr3_aa: CASRLQGVGNYGYTF
j_call: TRBJ1-3; clone_size: few; d_call: .; v_call: TRBV19; cdr3_nt: TGTGCCAGTAGTAATCAGTTAACTGGAAACACCATATATTTT; cdr3_aa: CASSNQLTGNTIYF
j_call: TRBJ1-1; clone_size: few; d_call: TRBD1; v_call: TRBV10-3; cdr3_nt: TGTGCCATCAGTGAGTTGATGGGACAGACTACTGAAGCTTTCTTT; cdr3_aa: CAISELMGQTTEAFF
j_call: TRBJ1-1; clone_size: .; d_call: TRBD1; v_call: TRBV6-2/TRBV6-3; cdr3_nt: TGTGCCAGCAGTTACGGACAGGGGGCGGCTTTCTTT; cdr3_aa: CASSYGQGAAFF
j_call: TRBJ2-7; clone_size: few; d_call: .; v_call: TRBV7-6; cdr3_nt: TGTGCCAGCGCTGGACTAAAGGGCGGGTACGAGCAGTACTTC; cdr3_aa: CASAGLKGGYEQYF
j_call: TRBJ1-1; clone_size: once; d_call: .; v_call: TRBV2; cdr3_nt: TGTGCCAGCAGGGGAGGACAGCTAAACACTGAAGCTTTCTTT; cdr3_aa: CASRGGQLNTEAFF
j_call: TRBJ2-7; clone_size: .; d_call: TRBD2; v_call: TRBV6-5; cdr3_nt: TGTGCCAGCAGTTACGGGGGGACGGGGGGCTCCTACGAGCAGTACTTC; cdr3_aa: CASSYGGTGGSYEQYF
j_call: TRBJ1-3; clone_size: .; d_call: .; v_call: TRBV30; cdr3_nt: TGTGCCTGGAGGCGACTTCACTCTGGAAACACCATATATTTT; cdr3_aa: CAWRRLHSGNTIYF
j_call: TRBJ1-2; clone_size: once; d_call: TRBD1; v_call: TRBV6-1; cdr3_nt: TGTGCCAGCAGCCGGACAGGTCCTCGGGATGGCTACACCTTC; cdr3_aa: CASSRTGPRDGYTF
j_call: TRBJ1-1; clone_size: .; d_call: TRBD1; v_call: TRBV24-1; cdr3_nt: TGTGCCACCCGCGGGACAGGGGAGAACACTGAAGCTTTCTTT; cdr3_aa: CATRGTGENTEAFF